This entry features one T cell receptor beta chain sequence. Trimming at V came to 5 bases and at J to 9 bases, leaving 4 bases not matched to a gene. The V gene's germline CDR1 is SGHTA and CDR2 FQGTGA. This CDR3 region has 13 residues. TCR beta CDR3 region amplification was performed from RNA transcripts. The TCR CDR3 was amplified in a first-round RT-PCR using the HTBI primer set. TCRdb re-called the multiplex PCR reads with MiXCR, one entry per CDR3 protein. Of about 400,000 distinct CDR3 sequences in the sample, 15% to 19% were seen once. Absence of ophthalmopathy progression within 18 months defined stable Graves' hyperthyroidism. Newly diagnosed patients aged 18 to 65 had hyperthyroidism of under 2 months' duration. The record originates from a study of T cells in Graves' hyperthyroidism and ophthalmopathy. Study information: Peripheral blood was taken when the disease was first diagnosed, before any treatment began.

This receptor was obtained from a young woman with Graves' hyperthyroidism. The sequencing input was blood. The V call is TRBV7-3, the J call TRBJ1-5, with 10 positions matching TRBD1. CDR3 bases: TGTGCCAGCAGCGAGGGACAGGGGAGGCCCCAGCATTTT. Protein product: CASSEGQGRPQHF.